Shown below are 15 T cell receptor beta chains from a single sample sequenced in a study of beta chain features in type 1 diabetes. As every portion of the isolated RNA was reverse transcribed, the sequencing read expressed TCRB transcripts. The protocol was immunoSEQ multiplex PCR, while the TCRdb copy is restricted to in-frame clones and leaves out a portion. The sample has more than 140,000 clones; less than 10% are singletons. Sequencing was carried out using central memory CD4+ T cells from blood. Every receptor here comes from a woman between 35 and 50 years old in good health.

This clone was counted between two and nine times. The chain is built from TRBV29-1 and TRBJ1-2, with 10 positions matching TRBD1. With 3 bases clipped from V and 4 bases from J, the junction kept 2 bases outside the gene matches. There are 13 residues in the CDR3. Germline lookup yields CDR1 SQVTM and CDR2 ANQGSEA. CDR3 in amino acids: CSVDGQGGYGYTF. CDR3 in DNA: TGCAGCGTTGATGGACAGGGGGGCTATGGCTACACCTTC.

This clone was counted a few times. This chain uses TRBV10-1 with TRBJ1-1; perhaps TRBD1 as D (5 bases). Germline CDR1 and CDR2: WNHNN and SYGVQD (reference sequence). With 7 bases removed from V and 0 bases from J, the gap between germline ends came to 9 bases. The CDR3 contains 13 residues. The CDR3 spells CASTRQLNTEAFF. CDR3 nucleotide sequence: TGCGCCAGCACGAGACAGCTGAACACTGAAGCTTTCTTT.

The rearrangement uses TRBV9 and TRBJ1-4, with D maybe TRBD1 (6 bases). V lost 4 bases and J lost 0, with 7 bases in between. Germline V gene data show CDR1 as SGDLS and CDR2 as YYNGEE. The CDR3 spans 14 residues. CDR3 loop: CASSTGSTNEKLFF. The DNA of the CDR3 is TGTGCCAGCAGCACAGGGTCAACTAATGAAAAACTGTTTTTT.

This clone was observed at least ten times. CDR3 in amino acids: CASSPLDRVVTEAFF. As DNA, the CDR3 is TGTGCCAGCTCACCACTTGACAGGGTTGTCACTGAAGCTTTCTTT. V gene TRBV18 combines with J gene TRBJ1-1; 7 nucleotides align to TRBD1. Unmatched junction bases numbered 6, after V lost 1 base and J lost 4 bases. This CDR3 is 15 amino acids long. Germline CDR1 and CDR2: KGHSH and LQKENI.

The genes are TRBV7-6 and TRBJ2-4; 7 nucleotides agree with TRBD2. CDR3 length: 14 amino acids. The germline gives CDR1 SGHVS, CDR2 FNYEAQ. Trimming cost V 1 base and J 8 bases; bases outside gene matches: 5. The CDR3 DNA follows: TGTGCCAGCAGCTTAGGCGGGGGTATAGACATTCAGTACTTC. Its protein product is CASSLGGGIDIQYF.

The chain has TRBV9 and TRBJ2-2, with D maybe TRBD2 (5 bases). The CDR3 extends over 16 amino acids. Trimming shortened V by 2 bases and J by 3 bases, and 14 bases separated the two germline ends. Germline loops: CDR1 SGDLS, CDR2 YYNGEE. The CDR3 loop is CASSVGAGGHTGELFF. The CDR3 DNA follows: TGTGCCAGCAGCGTCGGTGCGGGCGGGCACACCGGGGAGCTGTTTTTT. The full variable domain, rest sourced from reference TRBV9 and TRBJ2-2, is DSGVTQTPKHLITATGQRVTLRCSPRSGDLSVYWYQQSLDQGLQFLIQYYNGEERAKGNILERFSAQQFPDLHSELNLSSLELGDSALYFCASSVGAGGHTGELFFGEGSRLTVL.

This clone showed up just a few times. This rearrangement joins TRBV21-1 to TRBJ2-3; the table's TRBD1 call for D was not verified on the DNA. TRBV21-1 is classified as a pseudogene. The CDR3 has 17 amino acids. CDR3 region: CASSKVDPGWCTDTQYF. The CDR3 bases are TGTGCCAGCAGCAAAGTAGATCCAGGGTGGTGCACAGATACGCAGTATTTT.

The DNA for the CDR3 is TGCGCCAGCAGCCAGAGTCCCGGCGGGGGCCGCACAGATACGCAGTATTTT. It translates to CASSQSPGGGRTDTQYF. The rearrangement uses TRBV4-1 and TRBJ2-3; D is possibly TRBD2 (7 bases). Trimming removed 3 bases at V and 1 base at J, with 17 bases between. The CDR3 consists of 17 residues. CDR1 is MGHRA and CDR2 is YSYEKL in the germline V gene.

This clone was counted between two and nine times. J is TRBJ2-2 and V is TRBV19; the D is unclear. V was pared by 4 bases and J by 4 bases, with 10 bases between. The germline gives CDR1 LNHDA, CDR2 SQIVND (reference sequence). The CDR3 loop spans 14 amino acids. This chain's CDR3 is CASSNTKFTGELFF. CDR3 nucleotides: TGTGCCAGTAGTAACACAAAATTCACCGGGGAGCTGTTTTTT.

This clone was seen a few times. The chain uses TRBV7-2 and TRBJ1-5, with a weak D call TRBD1 (5 bases). V was clipped by 1 base and J by 7 bases, with 14 bases between them. This CDR3 spans 15 amino acids. Germline loops: CDR1 SGHTA, CDR2 FQGNSA. This CDR3 reads CASSLGVGLGQPQHF. The DNA for the CDR3 is TGTGCCAGCAGCTTAGGGGTGGGACTTGGCCAGCCCCAGCATTTT.

CDR3 protein: CASSPRLAGGLQETQYF. CDR3 nucleotides: TGTGCCAGCTCACCACGTTTAGCGGGGGGCCTCCAAGAGACCCAGTACTTC. The V and J genes are TRBV18 and TRBJ2-5; 10 bases line up with TRBD2. CDR1 KGHSH and CDR2 LQKENI come from the germline V gene. The CDR3 length is 17 residues. Trimming took 1 base from V and 1 from J; bases not matched to a gene: 6.

This clone was detected only a few times. J is TRBJ1-1 and V is TRBV7-2; the D gene is possibly TRBD1 (5 bases). The CDR3 spans 13 residues. Per germline, CDR1 SGHTA and CDR2 FQGNSA. With 5 bases removed from V and 6 bases from J, the gap between germline ends came to 13 bases. CDR3 DNA sequence: TGTGCCAGCAGCCCAAAGCTGACAGCTGAAGCTTTCTTT. It codes for CASSPKLTAEAFF.

This clone came up a few times. V usage is TRBV6-4 and J usage is TRBJ2-1, with 13 bases fitting TRBD2. This CDR3 has 15 residues. V lost 2 bases, J lost 5 bases, and 0 bases stayed unmatched. Germline loops: CDR1 MRHNA, CDR2 SNTAGT. The CDR3 DNA follows: TGTGCCAGCAGTGACGGGACTAGCGGGAACAATGAGCAGTTCTTC. Protein: CASSDGTSGNNEQFF.

This chain joins TRBV6-1 and TRBJ1-5; D not resolved. Germline values: CDR1 MNHNS, CDR2 SASEGT. The CDR3 sequence is 15 residues long. The V end was cut by 10 bases, the J end by 0 bases, with 16 bases between. CDR3 sequence reads: CATLSREYSNQPQHF. The CDR3 DNA reads as TGTGCCACCCTGTCCCGGGAATATAGCAATCAGCCCCAGCATTTT.

CDR3 sequence reads: CSTTSGGSYEQYF. CDR3 nucleotide sequence: TGCAGCACAACTAGCGGGGGCTCCTACGAGCAGTACTTC. The J gene is TRBJ2-7, the V gene TRBV29-1, with 11 bases fitting TRBD2. This CDR3 has 13 residues. V lost 8 bases, J lost 0 bases, and 3 bases stayed unmatched. Germline V gene data show CDR1 as SQVTM and CDR2 as ANQGSEA.